This TCR beta chain was captured by sequencing in a study of patients and donors after allogeneic stem cell transplantation. This clonotype has just a few counts. Germline CDR1 reads LNHNV; CDR2 reads YYDKDF (reference sequence). Trimming removed 3 bases from V and 4 bases from J, with 15 bases in between. This CDR3 has 15 amino acids. Each CDR3 protein is one row after TCRdb ran MiXCR on the RT-PCR reads. Of about a million distinct CDR3 sequences listed, around 17% are singletons. Source material: blood, either unsorted or a sorted T cell fraction (not recorded which). The J gene is TRBJ1-2, the V gene TRBV15; D not resolved. The clonotype originates from a human donor who was either an allogeneic HSCT recipient or a stem cell or donor lymphocyte infusion donor (not recorded which). It is not recorded whose cells these are; they may come from a transplant donor. The CDR3, as DNA: TGTGCCACCAGCAGGGGTACTACGGTGGGCTATGGCTACACCTTC. Protein: CATSRGTTVGYGYTF.